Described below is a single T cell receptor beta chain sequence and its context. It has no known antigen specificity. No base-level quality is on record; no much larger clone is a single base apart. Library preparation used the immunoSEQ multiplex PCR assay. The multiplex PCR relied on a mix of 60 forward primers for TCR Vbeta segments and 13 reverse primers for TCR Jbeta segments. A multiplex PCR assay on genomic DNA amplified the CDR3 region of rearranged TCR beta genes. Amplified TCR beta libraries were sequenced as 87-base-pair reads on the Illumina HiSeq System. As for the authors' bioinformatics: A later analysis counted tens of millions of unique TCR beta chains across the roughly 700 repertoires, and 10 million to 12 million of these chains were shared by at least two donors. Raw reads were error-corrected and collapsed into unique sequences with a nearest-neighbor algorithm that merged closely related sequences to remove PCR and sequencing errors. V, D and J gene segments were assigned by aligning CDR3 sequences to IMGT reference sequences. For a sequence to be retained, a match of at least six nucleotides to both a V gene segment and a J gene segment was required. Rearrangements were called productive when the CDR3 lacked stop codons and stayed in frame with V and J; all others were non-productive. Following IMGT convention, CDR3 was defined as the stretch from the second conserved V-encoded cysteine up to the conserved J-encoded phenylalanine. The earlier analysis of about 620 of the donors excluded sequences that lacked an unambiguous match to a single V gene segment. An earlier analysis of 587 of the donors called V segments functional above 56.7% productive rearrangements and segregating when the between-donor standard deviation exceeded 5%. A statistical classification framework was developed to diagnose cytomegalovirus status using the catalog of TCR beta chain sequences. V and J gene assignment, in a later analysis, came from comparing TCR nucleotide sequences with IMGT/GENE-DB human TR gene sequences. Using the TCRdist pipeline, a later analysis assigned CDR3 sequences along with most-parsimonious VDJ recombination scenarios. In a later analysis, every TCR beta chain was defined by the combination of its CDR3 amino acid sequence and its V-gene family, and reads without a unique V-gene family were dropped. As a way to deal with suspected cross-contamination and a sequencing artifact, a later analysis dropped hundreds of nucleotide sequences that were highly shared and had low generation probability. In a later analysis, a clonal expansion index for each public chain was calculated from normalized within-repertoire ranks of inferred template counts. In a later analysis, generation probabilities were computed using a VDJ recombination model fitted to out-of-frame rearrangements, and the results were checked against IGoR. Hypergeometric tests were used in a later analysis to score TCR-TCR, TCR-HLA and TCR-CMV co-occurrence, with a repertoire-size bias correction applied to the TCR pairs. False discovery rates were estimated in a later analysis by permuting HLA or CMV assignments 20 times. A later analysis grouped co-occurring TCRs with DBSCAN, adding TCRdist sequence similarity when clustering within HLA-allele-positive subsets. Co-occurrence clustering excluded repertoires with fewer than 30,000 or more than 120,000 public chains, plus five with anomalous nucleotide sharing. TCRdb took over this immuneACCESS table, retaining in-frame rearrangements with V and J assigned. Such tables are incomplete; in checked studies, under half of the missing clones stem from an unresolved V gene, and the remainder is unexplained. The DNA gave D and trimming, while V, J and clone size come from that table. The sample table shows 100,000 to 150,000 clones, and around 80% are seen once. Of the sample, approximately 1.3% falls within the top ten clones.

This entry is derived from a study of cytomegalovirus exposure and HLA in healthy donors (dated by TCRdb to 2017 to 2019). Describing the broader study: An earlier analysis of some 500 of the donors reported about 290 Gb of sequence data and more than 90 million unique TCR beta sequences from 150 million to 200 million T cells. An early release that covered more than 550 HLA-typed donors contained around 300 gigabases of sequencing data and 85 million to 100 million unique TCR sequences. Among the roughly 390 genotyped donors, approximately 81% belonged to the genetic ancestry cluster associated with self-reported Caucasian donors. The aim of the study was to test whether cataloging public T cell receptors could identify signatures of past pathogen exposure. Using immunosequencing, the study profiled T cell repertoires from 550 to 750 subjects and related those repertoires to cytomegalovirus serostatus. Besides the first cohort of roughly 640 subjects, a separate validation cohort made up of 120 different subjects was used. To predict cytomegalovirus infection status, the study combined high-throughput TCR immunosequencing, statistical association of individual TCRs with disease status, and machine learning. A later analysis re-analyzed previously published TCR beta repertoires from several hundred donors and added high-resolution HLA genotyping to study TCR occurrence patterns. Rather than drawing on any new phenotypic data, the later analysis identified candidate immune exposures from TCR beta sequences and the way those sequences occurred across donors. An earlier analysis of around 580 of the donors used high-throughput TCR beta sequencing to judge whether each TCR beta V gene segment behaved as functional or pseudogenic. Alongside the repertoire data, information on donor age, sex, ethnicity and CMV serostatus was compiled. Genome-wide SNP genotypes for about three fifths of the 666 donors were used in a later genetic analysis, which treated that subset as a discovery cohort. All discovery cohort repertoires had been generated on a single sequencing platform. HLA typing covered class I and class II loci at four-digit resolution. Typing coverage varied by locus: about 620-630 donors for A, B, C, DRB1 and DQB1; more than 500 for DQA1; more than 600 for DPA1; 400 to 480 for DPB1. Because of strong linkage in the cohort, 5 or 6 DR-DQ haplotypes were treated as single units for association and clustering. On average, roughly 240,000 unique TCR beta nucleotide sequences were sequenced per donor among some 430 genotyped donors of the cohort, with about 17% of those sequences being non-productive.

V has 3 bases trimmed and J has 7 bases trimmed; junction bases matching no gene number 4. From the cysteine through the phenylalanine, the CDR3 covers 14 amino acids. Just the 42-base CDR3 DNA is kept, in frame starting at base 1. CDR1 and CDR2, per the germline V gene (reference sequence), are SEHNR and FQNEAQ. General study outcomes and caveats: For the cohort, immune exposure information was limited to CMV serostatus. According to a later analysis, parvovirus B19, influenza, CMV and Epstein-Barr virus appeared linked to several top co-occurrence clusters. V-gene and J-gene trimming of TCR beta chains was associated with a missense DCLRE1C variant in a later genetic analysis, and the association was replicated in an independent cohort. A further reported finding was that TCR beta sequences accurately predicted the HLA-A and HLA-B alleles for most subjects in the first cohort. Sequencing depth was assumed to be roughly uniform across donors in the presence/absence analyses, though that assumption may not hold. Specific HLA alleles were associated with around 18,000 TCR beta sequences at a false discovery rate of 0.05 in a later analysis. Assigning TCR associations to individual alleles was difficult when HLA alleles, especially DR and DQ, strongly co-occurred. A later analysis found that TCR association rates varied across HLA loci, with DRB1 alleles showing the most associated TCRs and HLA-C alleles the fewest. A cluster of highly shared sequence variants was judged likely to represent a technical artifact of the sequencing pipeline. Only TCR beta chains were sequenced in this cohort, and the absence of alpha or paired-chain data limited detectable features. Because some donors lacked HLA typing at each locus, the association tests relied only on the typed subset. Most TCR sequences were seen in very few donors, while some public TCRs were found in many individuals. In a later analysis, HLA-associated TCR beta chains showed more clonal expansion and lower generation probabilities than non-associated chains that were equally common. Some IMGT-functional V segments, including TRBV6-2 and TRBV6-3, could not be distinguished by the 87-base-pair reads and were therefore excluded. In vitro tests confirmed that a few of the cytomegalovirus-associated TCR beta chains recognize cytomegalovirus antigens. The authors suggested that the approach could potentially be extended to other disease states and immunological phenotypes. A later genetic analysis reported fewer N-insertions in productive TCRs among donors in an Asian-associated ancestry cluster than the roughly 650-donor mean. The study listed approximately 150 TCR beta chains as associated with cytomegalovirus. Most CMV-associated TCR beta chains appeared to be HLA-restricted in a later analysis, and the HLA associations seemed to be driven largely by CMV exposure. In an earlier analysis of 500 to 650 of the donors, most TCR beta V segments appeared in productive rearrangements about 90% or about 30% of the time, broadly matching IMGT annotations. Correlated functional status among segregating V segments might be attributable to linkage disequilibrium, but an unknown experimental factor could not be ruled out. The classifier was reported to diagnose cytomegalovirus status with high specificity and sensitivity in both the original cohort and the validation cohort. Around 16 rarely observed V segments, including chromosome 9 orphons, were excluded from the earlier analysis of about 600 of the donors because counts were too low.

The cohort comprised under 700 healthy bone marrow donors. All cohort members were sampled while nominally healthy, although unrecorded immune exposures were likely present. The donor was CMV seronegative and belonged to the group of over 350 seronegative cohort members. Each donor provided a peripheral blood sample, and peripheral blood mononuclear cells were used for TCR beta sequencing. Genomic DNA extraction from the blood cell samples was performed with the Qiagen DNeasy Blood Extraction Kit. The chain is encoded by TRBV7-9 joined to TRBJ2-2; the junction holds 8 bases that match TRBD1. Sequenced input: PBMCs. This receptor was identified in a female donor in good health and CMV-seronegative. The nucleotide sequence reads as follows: TGTGCCAGCAGCTTCCAGGGGGCTTACGGGGAGCTGTTTTTT. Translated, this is CASSFQGAYGELFF.